The 24 T cell receptor beta chains listed next were all sequenced from one sample in a study of sequential checkpoint blockade in melanoma. Using immunoSEQ multiplex PCR, the repertoire was profiled, and TCRdb retains in-frame clones only, with some absent. The sample has some 20,000 clones, 82% seen once. This sample's treatment: randomized to nivolumab then ipilimumab (arm A) or the reverse (arm B). Here the sequenced sample was CD8+ T cells sorted from blood (inferred from file names), taken from a patient given nivolumab and ipilimumab in sequence. These receptor sequences come from a human donor with melanoma.

The gene calls are TRBV5-4 and TRBJ2-3; D perhaps matches TRBD2 (7 bases). CDR1 and CDR2 from the germline V gene are SGHNT and YYREEE (reference sequence). Deletions cut 4 bases from V and 6 bases from J, with 18 bases between. This CDR3 region has 15 residues. As DNA, the CDR3 is TGTGCCAGCAGCCCACCCCGGGGGGCCTCGGATACGCAGTATTTT. Translating it yields CASSPPRGASDTQYF.

This clone appeared a single time. The V call is TRBV7-9, the J call TRBJ1-4; no reliable D call. The V end was cut by 5 bases, the J end by 4 bases, with 17 bases between. This CDR3 comprises 16 residues. The germline V gene encodes CDR1 SEHNR and CDR2 FQNEAQ (reference sequence). This CDR3 reads CASSREVVVFNEKLFF. The DNA of the CDR3 is TGTGCCAGCAGCCGCGAAGTTGTAGTTTTTAATGAAAAACTGTTTTTT. The full variable domain, with the rest looked up from reference TRBV7-9 and TRBJ1-4, is DTGVSQNPRHKITKRGQNVTFRCDPISEHNRLYWYRQTLGQGPEFLTYFQNEAQLEKSRLLSDRFSAERPKGSFSTLEIQRTEQGDSAMYLCASSREVVVFNEKLFFGSGTQLSVL.

The CDR3 DNA reads TGTGCTAGTGCCCTGAGCGGTCTAACTAGCACAGATACGCAGTATTTT. As protein: CASALSGLTSTDTQYF. The rearrangement links TRBV12-5 to TRBJ2-3; D is possibly TRBD2 (5 bases). Per the germline V gene, CDR1 is LGHNT and CDR2 is FRNRAP. Trimming removed 7 bases at V and 0 bases at J, with 17 bases between. The CDR3 runs 16 residues.

The rearrangement uses TRBV7-9 and TRBJ2-7; TRBD2 matches 10 bases. CDR1 SEHNR and CDR2 FQNEAQ come from the germline V gene (reference sequence). CDR3 size: 16 residues. V gave up 5 bases and J gave up 0 bases; unmatched junction bases: 7. DNA of the CDR3: TGTGCCAGCAGCCTACCCCTAGCGGGGGACTCCTACGAGCAGTACTTC. Its translation: CASSLPLAGDSYEQYF.

As DNA, the CDR3 is TGTGCCAGCATATCGGGGTATGTGGGCGGGAGGTCTGAAGCTTTCTTT. Its protein is CASISGYVGGRSEAFF. This sequence joins TRBV27 and TRBJ1-1; D is ambiguous. This CDR3 has 16 residues. Trimming shortened V by 7 bases and J by 6 bases, and 24 bases separated the two germline ends. The germline gives CDR1 MNHEY, CDR2 SMNVEV (reference sequence).

V gene TRBV28 combines with J gene TRBJ2-1; TRBD1 matches 7 bases. Looked up from germline, CDR1 is MDHEN and CDR2 is SYDVKM. The CDR3 covers 16 residues. V lost 6 bases, J lost 0 bases, and 8 bases stayed unmatched. CDR3 coding DNA: TGTGCCAGCAGCCCACCGACAGGGCACTCCTACAATGAGCAGTTCTTC. Its translation is CASSPPTGHSYNEQFF.

This clone has only one observation. This chain joins TRBV27 and TRBJ1-5; possibly TRBD1 for D (5 bases). CDR1 MNHEY and CDR2 SMNVEV come from the germline V gene (reference sequence). This CDR3 has 14 amino acids. Trimming removed 5 bases from V and 2 bases from J, with 10 bases in between. Here the CDR3 reads CASSTRDGNQPQHF. In DNA form, the CDR3 reads TGTGCCAGCAGTACCAGGGATGGCAATCAGCCCCAGCATTTT.

On this clone: The likely explanation is a read error, given a far larger clone one base away. This chain joins TRBV1 and TRBJ1-1. TRBV1 is listed as a pseudogene. The CDR3 is made up of 13 amino acids. The CDR3 bases are TGCACCAGCAGCCCCGCTAGGAACACTGAAGCTTTCTTT. Protein: CTSSPARNTEAFF.

The chain combines TRBV27 with TRBJ2-2; 7 bases align to TRBD1. The CDR3 extends over 15 amino acids. CDR1 is MNHEY, CDR2 SMNVEV, per germline (reference sequence). V shed 4 bases and J 1 base; nucleotides not matched to a gene: 3. CDR3 protein: CASSYSGGNTGELFF. CDR3 DNA sequence: TGTGCCAGCAGTTACTCAGGGGGGAACACCGGGGAGCTGTTTTTT.

The V and J genes are TRBV7-9 and TRBJ2-3, with TRBD2 matching 9 bases. The CDR3 consists of 17 residues. In germline, CDR1 is SEHNR, CDR2 FQNEAQ (reference sequence). The V segment lost 5 bases and the J segment 3 bases; nucleotides outside the gene matches: 12. The CDR3 sequence is CASSDPMKRGATDTQYF. The CDR3 bases are TGTGCCAGCAGCGACCCCATGAAGCGGGGGGCGACAGATACGCAGTATTTT.

J is TRBJ2-1 and V is TRBV5-4, with 8 bases identical to TRBD2. V gave up 4 bases and J gave up 3 bases; unmatched junction bases: 9. Germline V gene sequence: CDR1 SGHNT, CDR2 YYREEE (reference sequence). The CDR3 length is 16 residues. The CDR3 loop is CASSRAGADFYNEQFF. The CDR3 region has the DNA TGTGCCAGCAGCCGAGCGGGGGCCGACTTCTACAATGAGCAGTTCTTC.

The chain has TRBV27 and TRBJ2-5; D gene ambiguous. Germline V gene lookup returns CDR1 MNHEY and CDR2 SMNVEV (reference sequence). The CDR3 is made up of 15 amino acids. Trimming pared 2 bases from V and 6 bases from J, leaving 16 bases between. The CDR3, as DNA: TGTGCCAGCAGTTTAGAACTATACCCTCCCCAGACCCAGTACTTC. Its protein is CASSLELYPPQTQYF.

This clone was picked up a small number of times. V is TRBV6-1 and J is TRBJ1-2; no clear D gene. CDR1 is MNHNS, CDR2 SASEGT, per germline. This CDR3 has 14 residues. Between the trimmed V and J ends, which lost 7 bases and 2 bases, there was a span of 14 bases. The CDR3 DNA reads TGTGCCAGCACCTCTTGGCCGGGGAACTATGGCTACACCTTC. It codes for CASTSWPGNYGYTF.

The chain employs TRBV29-1 and TRBJ1-2; D possibly corresponds to TRBD1 (6 bases). Per the germline V gene, CDR1 is SQVTM and CDR2 is ANQGSEA. V shed 6 bases and J shed 4 bases, with 18 bases lying between them. CDR3 length equals 14 residues. The DNA of the CDR3 is TGCAGCGTCCAACCGGGACACCACCCCTATGGCTACACCTTC. Its translation: CSVQPGHHPYGYTF.

The chain uses TRBV9 and TRBJ2-3, with 10 bases matching TRBD2. CDR1 and CDR2 (germline): SGDLS, YYNGEE. The CDR3 contains 17 residues. V shed 0 bases, J shed 2 bases, and the junction held 6 bases outside the gene matches. CDR3 DNA: TGTGCCAGCAGCGTAGGGGGTAGCGGGGGGCCCACAGATACGCAGTATTTT. Translating gives CASSVGGSGGPTDTQYF.

The J gene is TRBJ2-3, the V gene TRBV28; D possibly corresponds to TRBD1 (7 bases). This CDR3 has 16 residues. V dropped 1 base and J dropped 5 bases, with 16 bases sitting between them. CDR1 and CDR2 (germline): MDHEN, SYDVKM. The CDR3 coding sequence is TGTGCCAGCAGTTTATTTGCGGGGACAGCTGAAGATACGCAGTATTTT. Protein sequence: CASSLFAGTAEDTQYF.

The V gene is TRBV7-9, the J gene TRBJ1-5; D uncertain. This CDR3 region has 13 residues. The V gene's germline CDR1 is SEHNR and CDR2 FQNEAQ (reference sequence). Trimming cost V 3 bases and J 4 bases, with 7 bases left between them. For the CDR3, the DNA is TGTGCCAGCAGCTTCAACATGAATCAGCCCCAGCATTTT. It specifies CASSFNMNQPQHF.

This rearrangement joins TRBV18 to TRBJ2-7, with 7 positions matching TRBD2. V shed 2 bases, J shed 2 bases, and the junction held 6 bases outside the gene matches. This CDR3 has 15 amino acids. Germline V lookup: CDR1 KGHSH, CDR2 LQKENI. In DNA form, the CDR3 reads TGTGCCAGCTCACCAATGGGGGAGGGGCCCTACGAGCAGTACTTC. Amino acids: CASSPMGEGPYEQYF. The entire variable domain, with the rest obtained from reference TRBV18 and TRBJ2-7, is as follows: NAGVMQNPRHLVRRRGQEARLRCSPMKGHSHVYWYRQLPEEGLKFMVYLQKENIIDESGMPKERFSAEFPKEGPSILRIQQVVRGDSAAYFCASSPMGEGPYEQYFGPGTRLTVT.

The rearrangement links TRBV13 to TRBJ1-4; the match to TRBD1 covers 9 bases. The junction had 4 bases not matched to a gene; V was cut back by 3 bases and J by 5 bases. The CDR3 totals 15 residues. Per germline, CDR1 PRHDT and CDR2 FYEKMQ (reference sequence). The CDR3 coding sequence is TGTGCCAGCAGCTTTTCGACAGGGGGAAATGAAAAACTGTTTTTT. It yields the protein CASSFSTGGNEKLFF.

The chain links TRBV7-8 to TRBJ1-2, with TRBD1 matching over 7 bases. Germline CDR1 reads SGHVS; CDR2 reads FQNEAQ. The V and J ends lost 6 bases and 10 bases, in that order; junction bases with no gene match: 5. The CDR3 totals 11 residues. The CDR3 reads CASRTGYFYTF. CDR3 coding DNA: TGTGCCAGCAGGACAGGGTATTTCTACACCTTC.

This clone has only a few counts. The chain couples TRBV5-5 to TRBJ2-7, with TRBD1 as a possible D gene (5 bases). The germline V gene has CDR1 SGHKS and CDR2 YYEKEE (reference sequence). CDR3 length: 15 residues. V was cut by 1 base and J by 0 bases, with 11 bases left in between. The CDR3 nucleotides are TGTGCCAGCAGCTTGCATCCGGACATCTCCTACGAGCAGTACTTC. Amino acids: CASSLHPDISYEQYF.

This sequence joins TRBV5-1 and TRBJ2-1; no clear D gene. Per the germline V gene, CDR1 is SGHRS and CDR2 is YFSETQ. The CDR3 runs 12 residues. V was clipped by 7 bases and J by 6 bases, with 11 bases between them. The CDR3 loop is CASGPRSNEQFF. The CDR3 region has the DNA TGCGCCAGCGGCCCCAGGTCCAATGAGCAGTTCTTC.

This clone was seen once. V and J are TRBV5-8 and TRBJ2-5; a possible D gene is TRBD2 (6 bases). The CDR3 contains 16 residues. The ends were cut back, 4 bases at V and 2 bases at J, with 18 bases in the middle. Germline lookup yields CDR1 SGHTS and CDR2 YDEGEE. The CDR3 protein is CASSQEVFGGQETQYF. As DNA, the CDR3 is TGTGCCAGCAGCCAAGAGGTTTTCGGGGGACAAGAGACCCAGTACTTC. The full variable domain, with the rest looked up from reference TRBV5-8 and TRBJ2-5, is EAGVTQSPTHLIKTRGQQATLRCSPISGHTSVYWYQQALGLGLQFLLWYDEGEERNRGNFPPRFSGRQFPNYSSELNVNALELEDSALYLCASSQEVFGGQETQYFGPGTRLLVL.

This clone was detected only a few times. The rearrangement links TRBV6-5 to TRBJ1-3; a weak D match, TRBD1 (6 bases). Trimming left V 7 bases short and J 2 bases short, with 15 bases between. Germline lookup yields CDR1 MNHEY and CDR2 SVGAGI. This CDR3 contains 15 residues. CDR3 amino acids: CASTWDTPAGNTIYF. The CDR3 DNA is TGTGCCAGCACTTGGGACACACCGGCTGGAAACACCATATATTTT.